The next 3 T cell receptor beta chains were all read from a single sample in a study of blood T cell repertoires in COVID-19. Clones were sequenced by immunoSEQ multiplex PCR, and TCRdb holds only the in-frame ones, with some missing. The sample has about 53,000 clones; around nine tenths are singletons. The specimen was peripheral blood. Source of these receptors: a human donor in a cohort sampled during active COVID-19.

The CDR3 loop is CASSKLFRAHGAFF. The CDR3 DNA reads TGTGCCAGCAGCAAGCTTTTTCGAGCCCACGGGGCTTTCTTT. The chain carries TRBV7-9 and TRBJ1-1; D call uncertain. Trimming cost V 5 bases and J 11 bases, with 21 bases left between them. This CDR3 region has 14 residues. Germline V gene sequence: CDR1 SEHNR, CDR2 FQNEAQ (reference sequence).

The gene calls are TRBV10-2 and TRBJ1-2; TRBD1 matches at 7 bases. After removal of 7 bases from V and 7 bases from J, the junction contained 9 bases not matched to a gene. Germline assignment: CDR1 WSHSY and CDR2 SAAADI. The CDR3 totals 13 residues. CDR3 coding DNA: TGCGCCAGCACCCGTAGACAGGGCGGTGGCTACACCTTC. It codes for CASTRRQGGGYTF.

The chain is built from TRBV5-8 and TRBJ1-2; 8 bases are a match to TRBD1. The length of the CDR3 is 14 residues. V was clipped by 5 bases and J by 6 bases; unmatched bases: 9. Germline V gene data show CDR1 as SGHTS and CDR2 as YDEGEE. This chain's CDR3 is CASSPTGTGDGYTF. DNA for the CDR3: TGTGCCAGCAGTCCCACTGGGACAGGAGATGGCTACACCTTC.